This TCR beta chain originates from a study of cytomegalovirus exposure and HLA in healthy donors. Findings of the study overall: TCR beta V- and J-gene trimming was later associated with a missense DCLRE1C variant. Many donors carried some public TCRs, although rarity characterized most TCR sequences. Roughly uniform sequencing depth across donors was assumed, possibly incorrectly. In a later analysis, across HLA loci, associated TCR counts were highest for DRB1, lowest for HLA-C.

Germline-derived CDR1 and CDR2 are GTSNPN and SVGIG (reference sequence). This CDR3 comprises 18 residues. Trimming removed 0 bases from V and 0 bases from J; junction bases left unmatched: 9. A multiplex PCR was run with 60 Vbeta primers and 13 Jbeta primers. Generated by immunoSEQ multiplex PCR, the TCRdb table keeps only in-frame clones and is missing some. This table holds some 140,000 clones, 80% found once. As regards this clone: Its cognate antigen is unknown.

The sample comprised PBMCs. The receptor was derived from a woman aged 40 to 49 in good health and CMV-seropositive. The chain recombines TRBV30 with TRBJ2-1; TRBD2 matches 9 bases. CDR3 DNA: TGTGCCTGGAGTGTTCTGGGACTAGCTTTTCCCTCCTACAATGAGCAGTTCTTC. Translated, it gives CAWSVLGLAFPSYNEQFF.